This paragraph reports one T cell receptor beta chain. No patient had autoimmune disease or received systemic immunosuppression. Germline V gene lookup returns CDR1 LNHDA and CDR2 SQIVND (reference sequence). With 4 bases clipped from V and 5 bases from J, the junction kept 7 bases outside the gene matches. The CDR3 sequence is 14 residues long. Here immunoSEQ multiplex PCR was the method, and the copy in TCRdb shows in-frame clones only, minus some. The table lists about 94,000 clones, around 87% of them singletons. The sample belongs to a study of OX40 agonist ivuxolimab in advanced cancers. At the level of the study: Every 2 weeks, ivuxolimab was infused into the patients intravenously at between 0.01 and 10 mg/kg.

The chain has TRBV19 and TRBJ2-5; TRBD2 matches at 7 bases. The sequence was obtained from an adult with an advanced solid tumor such as melanoma, head and neck, liver or kidney cancer. The source was CD4+ or CD8+ T cells sorted from blood, collected in a trial of the OX40 agonist ivuxolimab. The CDR3, as DNA: TGTGCCAGTAGTAGGGGACTAACGATGGAGACCCAGTACTTC. Its protein product is CASSRGLTMETQYF.